This entry features one T cell receptor beta chain sequence. Its antigen is as yet unknown. TCRdb re-analysed the 5' RACE reads in MiXCR, keeping a single row per CDR3 protein. The top ten clones hold about a sixth of a sample with 350,000 to 550,000 distinct CDR3 sequences, approximately 19% of them seen once. Germline V lookup: CDR1 MNHEY, CDR2 SVGEGT. The CDR3 is 18 amino acids. V lost 3 bases to trimming and J lost 6 bases, with 25 bases between them. The data stem from a study of T cells after yellow fever vaccination. General study results and limits: Among all clonotypes, a small share was observed in both CD4 and CD8 compartments. The study re-detected most primary-vaccination clones after the booster (approximately 96% CD4, roughly 88% CD8).

Specimen: PBMCs, collected before the yellow fever booster vaccination. The V and J genes are TRBV6-2 or TRBV6-3 and TRBJ2-3; either TRBD1 or TRBD2 may supply D (5 bases each). This TCR was sampled from a man aged 18 to 30 who received the YFV17D yellow fever vaccine. The CDR3 DNA sequence: TGTGCCAGCAGTTATAACGGGGACCCCGGACTTGACGTCGATACGCAGTATTTT. It translates to CASSYNGDPGLDVDTQYF.